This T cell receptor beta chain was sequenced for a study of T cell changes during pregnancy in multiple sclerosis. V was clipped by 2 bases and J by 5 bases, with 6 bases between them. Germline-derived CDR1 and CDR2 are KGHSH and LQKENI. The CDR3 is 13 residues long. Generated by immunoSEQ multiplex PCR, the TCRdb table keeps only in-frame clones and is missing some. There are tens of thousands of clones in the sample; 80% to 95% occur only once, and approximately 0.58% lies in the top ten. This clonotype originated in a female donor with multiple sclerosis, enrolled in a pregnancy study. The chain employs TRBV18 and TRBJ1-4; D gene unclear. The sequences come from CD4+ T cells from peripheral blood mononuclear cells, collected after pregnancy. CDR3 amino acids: CASSPGGNEKLFF. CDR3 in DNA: TGTGCCAGCTCACCAGGAGGGAATGAAAAACTGTTTTTT.